Each of the 3 T cell receptor beta chains below was sequenced from the same sample in a study of vaccination effects on CD4 cells after COVID-19. Sequencing in the ViraFEST assay came after antigen-specific CD4+ T cells had been expanded with viral peptide pools, which were used to stimulate PBMC. Culture lasted around eleven days before CD4+ T cell isolation. Neither prior SARS-CoV-2 infection nor positive nucleocapsid antibodies were present in the vaccine recipients. The antigens of these receptors remain unknown. Some clones are missing from TCRdb's copy, which holds only in-frame ones; the method was immunoSEQ multiplex PCR. The sample gives tens of thousands of clones, approximately 71% of which show up once; 3.7% is in the top ten. Sample: CD4+ T cells from PBMCs cultured with HCoV-OC43 spike peptides, taken before COVID-19 vaccination. Subset noted: HCoV-OC43 spike overlapping peptide pool stimulation. The receptors shown here come from a human donor who received a COVID-19 vaccine.

The rearrangement joins TRBV2 to TRBJ2-1; D ambiguous. The germline CDR1 and CDR2 sequences are SNHLY and FYNNEI. The CDR3 spans 14 residues. The germline V and J ends were trimmed by 4 bases and 1 base, with 8 bases remaining between them. CDR3 loop: CASSAQASYNEQFF. CDR3 nucleotide sequence: TGTGCCAGCAGTGCCCAAGCGTCCTACAATGAGCAGTTCTTC.

In DNA form, the CDR3 reads TGTGCCAGCAGCCAAGATGCGGGGGTCGGCTACACCTTC. It encodes CASSQDAGVGYTF. The V and J genes are TRBV3-1 (or the pseudogene TRBV3-2) and TRBJ1-2, with a weak D call TRBD1 (5 bases). V was clipped by 0 bases and J by 8 bases, with 10 bases between them. In germline, CDR1 is LGHDT, CDR2 YNNKEL (reference sequence). The CDR3 covers 13 residues.

The V call is TRBV5-1, the J call TRBJ2-3; D remains ambiguous. Trimming removed 5 bases from V and 4 bases from J, with 14 bases in between. CDR1 is SGHRS, CDR2 YFSETQ, per germline. The CDR3 has 14 amino acids. CDR3 nucleotides: TGCGCCAGCAGTCTTCGGGTGGTAGCAGATACGCAGTATTTT. It is translated as CASSLRVVADTQYF.